This T cell receptor (beta chain) was identified in a study of control samples from healthy donors and cancer patients. Only in-frame clones appear in the TCRdb table, and some are missing; sequencing was by immunoSEQ multiplex PCR. The sample has about 100,000 clones; roughly 92% are singletons. Source material: blood. This receptor was identified in a human donor in good health. The donor label of this sample is uncertain.

The CDR3 spells CASSGTGGLNTEAFF. The CDR3 DNA sequence: TGCGCCAGCAGCGGGACAGGGGGCCTGAACACTGAAGCTTTCTTT. The V call is TRBV5-1, the J call TRBJ1-1; 12 nucleotides agree with TRBD1. The ends lost 4 bases at V and 0 bases at J; junction bases unmatched: 1. Germline values: CDR1 SGHRS, CDR2 YFSETQ. CDR3 size: 15 residues.